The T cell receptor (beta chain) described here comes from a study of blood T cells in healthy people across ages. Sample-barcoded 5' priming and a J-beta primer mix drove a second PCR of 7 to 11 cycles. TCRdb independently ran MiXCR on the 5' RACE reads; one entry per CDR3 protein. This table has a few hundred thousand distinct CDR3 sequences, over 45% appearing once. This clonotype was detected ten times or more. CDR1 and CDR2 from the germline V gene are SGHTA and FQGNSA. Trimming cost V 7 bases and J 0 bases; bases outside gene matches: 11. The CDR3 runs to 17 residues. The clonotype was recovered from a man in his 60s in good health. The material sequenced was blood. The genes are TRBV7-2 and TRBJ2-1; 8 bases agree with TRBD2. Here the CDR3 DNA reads TGTGCCAGCACCCCTCGGGGGGGCCTCCTCTCCTACAATGAGCAGTTCTTC. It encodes CASTPRGGLLSYNEQFF.